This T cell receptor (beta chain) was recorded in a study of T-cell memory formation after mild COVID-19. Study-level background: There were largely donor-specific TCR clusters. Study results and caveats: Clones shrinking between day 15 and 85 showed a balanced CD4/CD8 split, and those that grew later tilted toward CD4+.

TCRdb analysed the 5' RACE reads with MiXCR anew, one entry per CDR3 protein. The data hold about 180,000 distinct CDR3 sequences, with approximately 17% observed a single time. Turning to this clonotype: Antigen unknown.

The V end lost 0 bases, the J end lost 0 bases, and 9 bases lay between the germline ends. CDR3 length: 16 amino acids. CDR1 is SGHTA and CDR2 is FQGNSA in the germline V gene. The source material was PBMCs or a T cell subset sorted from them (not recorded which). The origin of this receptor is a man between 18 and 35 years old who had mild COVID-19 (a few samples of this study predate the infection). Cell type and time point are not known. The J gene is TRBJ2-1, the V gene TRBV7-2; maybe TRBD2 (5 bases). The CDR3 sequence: CASSLASGSSYNEQFF. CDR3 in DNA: TGTGCCAGCAGCTTAGCGAGCGGAAGCTCCTACAATGAGCAGTTCTTC.